Listed below are T cell receptor beta chains from one sample, sequenced in a study of CD8 T cells in Susac syndrome. One entry per CDR3 protein, called by TCRdb with MiXCR from the immunoSEQ multiplex PCR reads. The table has fewer than 350,000 distinct CDR3 sequences, 92% seen once. Sequencing was done on a sample of CD4+ T cells from PBMCs. These receptors came from a human donor with multiple sclerosis. The CDR3 runs from the conserved cysteine through the conserved F or W. A D gene is named only where the DNA matches it firmly. Expanded clones are given a class, and other clones once, few, many or no size at all.

J | V | size | D | length | DNA | CDR3
TRBJ2-2 | TRBV24-1 | . | . | 12 | TGTGCCACCAGTGACATAAGAGGGGAGCTGTTTTTT | CATSDIRGELFF
TRBJ2-1 | TRBV30 | . | . | 14 | TGTGCCTGGAGTGACAGACAGAAAAGCAATGAGCAGTTCTTC | CAWSDRQKSNEQFF
TRBJ1-1 | TRBV5-6 | . | TRBD1 | 14 | TGTGCCAGCAGACCGACAGGGGTGGTCACTGAAGCTTTCTTT | CASRPTGVVTEAFF
TRBJ1-1 | TRBV14 | . | . | 14 | TGTGCCAGCAGCCACCGTGGTGGGGGTACTGAAGCTTTCTTT | CASSHRGGGTEAFF
TRBJ1-5 | TRBV28 | . | . | 14 | TGTGCCAGCATTCGGGGGGGCCCCCATCAGCCCCAGCATTTT | CASIRGGPHQPQHF
TRBJ1-5 | TRBV2 | . | TRBD1 | 16 | TGTGCCAGCAGTGACTTTCCTCGGTCTTACAGGGGGCCCCAGCATTTT | CASSDFPRSYRGPQHF
TRBJ2-2 | TRBV20-1 | . | TRBD2 | 16 | TGCAGTGCTAGATCGGGACTAGCGGGGGGAACCGGGGAGCTGTTTTTT | CSARSGLAGGTGELFF
TRBJ2-7 | TRBV19 | few | TRBD1 | 14 | TGTGCCAGTAGTCCCCGACAGGGGGGATACGAGCAGTACTTC | CASSPRQGGYEQYF
TRBJ2-7 | TRBV10-3 | . | TRBD2 | 17 | TGTGCCATCAGTGAGCGGGCTAGCGGGATAACAAAGAGCGAACAGTACTTC | CAISERASGITKSEQYF
TRBJ2-7 | TRBV5-1 | . | . | 14 | TGCGCCAGCAGCGGGGGGACAGCTCCCTACGAGCAGTACTTC | CASSGGTAPYEQYF
TRBJ1-3 | TRBV19 | . | . | 16 | TGTGCCAGTGCCGAACGGGACCGCCGCCGAGGAAACACCATATATTTT | CASAERDRRRGNTIYF
TRBJ2-7 | TRBV30 | . | TRBD2 | 14 | TGTGCCTGTAATAGCGGGGCCTTATCCTACGAGCAGTACTTC | CACNSGALSYEQYF
TRBJ1-5 | TRBV12-3/TRBV12-4 | . | . | 16 | TGTGCCAGCAGTTTAAGCCTCTCCTATCGCAATCAGCCCCAGCATTTT | CASSLSLSYRNQPQHF
TRBJ1-3 | TRBV19 | . | TRBD1 | 15 | TGTGCCAGTAGTCCCGAGACAGGGACTGGAAACACCATATATTTT | CASSPETGTGNTIYF
TRBJ2-3 | TRBV12-3/TRBV12-4 | few | TRBD2 | 14 | TGTGCCAGCAGTCGGGGGGGCAATACAGATACGCAGTATTTT | CASSRGGNTDTQYF
TRBJ1-2 | TRBV15 | . | . | 14 | TGTGCCACCAGCAGAGATCTGAGGGGGGGTGGCTACACCTTC | CATSRDLRGGGYTF
TRBJ1-1 | TRBV20-1 | . | . | 16 | TGCAGTGCTAGAGTTCGAAACGCAGCGATGAACACTGAAGCTTTCTTT | CSARVRNAAMNTEAFF
TRBJ2-6 | TRBV6-1 | . | . | 15 | TGTGCCAGCAGTGGACGCTTCTCTGGGGCCAACGTCCTGACTTTC | CASSGRFSGANVLTF
TRBJ2-2 | TRBV7-2 | . | . | 14 | TGTGCCAGCAGCCCAGGGACTCATTTAGGGGAGCTGTTTTTT | CASSPGTHLGELFF
TRBJ2-1 | TRBV6-2/TRBV6-3 | . | . | 14 | TGTGCCAGCAGTTACCGGCTACCTCATGGTGAGCAGTTCTTC | CASSYRLPHGEQFF
TRBJ2-7 | TRBV6-5 | . | TRBD2 | 14 | TGTGCCAGCAGTTTCGGCGGGAGGGCCTACGAGCAGTACTTC | CASSFGGRAYEQYF
TRBJ2-4 | TRBV6-1 | . | TRBD2 | 18 | TGTGCCAGCATAAGAGGGACTAGCCGCAGACTAGCCAAAAACATTCAGTACTTC | CASIRGTSRRLAKNIQYF
TRBJ2-7 | TRBV19 | once | . | 13 | TGTGCCAGTGAAAGTGACCGGAACCACGAGCAGTACTTC | CASESDRNHEQYF
TRBJ2-1 | TRBV6-2/TRBV6-3 | . | . | 14 | TGTGCCAGCAGTTATACCACTCAGAGGGGTGAGCAGTTCTTC | CASSYTTQRGEQFF
TRBJ2-7 | TRBV28 | once | . | 14 | TGTGCCAGCAGCTCCCCTGGGGCGATTTCAAGGCAGTACTTC | CASSSPGAISRQYF
TRBJ2-5 | TRBV7-2 | . | . | 16 | TGTGCCAGCAGCCCGCTTGCATTCGGAATACAAGAGACCCAGTACTTC | CASSPLAFGIQETQYF
TRBJ1-2 | TRBV30 | . | . | 15 | TGTGCCTGGAGAACTACCCATCCACGGGACTATGGCTACACCTTC | CAWRTTHPRDYGYTF
TRBJ2-1 | TRBV7-9 | . | . | 15 | TGTGCCAGCAGCCCACAGGGTCCCCCTTACAATGAGCAGTTCTTC | CASSPQGPPYNEQFF
TRBJ1-2 | TRBV7-2 | . | . | 15 | TGTGCCAGCAGCCCTCCGGAGGGGAGACGCTATGGCTACACCTTC | CASSPPEGRRYGYTF
TRBJ1-1 | TRBV19 | . | TRBD1 | 16 | TGTGCCAGTAGTAGCAGACAGGGGCGGATGAACACTGAAGCTTTCTTT | CASSSRQGRMNTEAFF
TRBJ1-4 | TRBV7-9 | . | TRBD1 | 15 | TGTGCCAGCAGCTTAGGAGAGGGGGCGTCAGAAAAACTGTTTTTT | CASSLGEGASEKLFF
TRBJ2-7 | TRBV30 | . | TRBD1 | 13 | TGTGCCTGGAGTGGGGGCAGGGGGAACGAGCAGTACTTC | CAWSGGRGNEQYF
TRBJ2-7 | TRBV29-1 | . | . | 14 | TGCAGCGTTGAAAGGGGGACCGGGGGTGACGAGCAGTACTTC | CSVERGTGGDEQYF
TRBJ2-3 | TRBV10-3 | . | . | 14 | TGTGCCACCAGGTCAAGTCCATTCACAGATACGCAGTATTTT | CATRSSPFTDTQYF
TRBJ2-2 | TRBV3-1 | . | TRBD2 | 17 | TGTGCCAGCAACCCCTCCCCAACTAGCGGGGCCACCGGGGAGCTGTTTTTT | CASNPSPTSGATGELFF
TRBJ1-1 | TRBV19 | . | . | 13 | TGTGCCAGTAGTGGGGGCCCGAACACTGAAGCTTTCTTT | CASSGGPNTEAFF
TRBJ2-1 | TRBV14 | . | TRBD2 | 15 | TGTGCCAGCAGCCCACGGGGGGGCAATCGGAATGAGCAGTTCTTC | CASSPRGGNRNEQFF
TRBJ1-6 | TRBV20-1 | . | . | 13 | TGCAGTGCTACCGGACCGAGAATTGGGCCCCTCCACTTT | CSATGPRIGPLHF
TRBJ1-5 | TRBV20-1 | . | . | 15 | TGCAGTGCTATTCAGAATAAGGGAGACAATCAGCCCCAGCATTTT | CSAIQNKGDNQPQHF
TRBJ2-1 | TRBV7-9 | . | TRBD2 | 17 | TGTGCCAGCAGCTTATTATTCTTGCGGGAGGGATACAATGAGCAGTTCTTC | CASSLLFLREGYNEQFF
TRBJ2-4 | TRBV19 | . | . | 15 | TGTGCCAGTAGTGTCAGGGTTGGGGCCAAAAACATTCAGTACTTC | CASSVRVGAKNIQYF
TRBJ1-5 | TRBV12-3/TRBV12-4 | once | . | 15 | TGTGCCAGCAGTTTAGGGCGGCAGTTCAATCAGCCCCAGCATTTT | CASSLGRQFNQPQHF
TRBJ2-7 | TRBV19 | . | . | 16 | TGTGCCAGTAGTACCGTCTACGGAGGGGCTGGCTACGAGCAGTACTTC | CASSTVYGGAGYEQYF
TRBJ2-1 | TRBV7-3 | . | TRBD2 | 17 | TGTGCCAGCAGCCGGCTCCCGCCTGCGGGGGGGAGCAATGAGCAGTTCTTC | CASSRLPPAGGSNEQFF
TRBJ2-3 | TRBV18 | . | . | 15 | TGTGCCAGCTCACCAATAGCCGGCGTTCAAGATACGCAGTATTTT | CASSPIAGVQDTQYF
TRBJ1-3 | TRBV6-6 | . | . | 13 | TGTGCCAGCACCCCAGGATGGGGAAACACCATATATTTT | CASTPGWGNTIYF
TRBJ1-5 | TRBV12-5 | . | . | 15 | TGTGCTAGTGGTTTGGCGCAGCATAGCAATCAGCCCCAGCATTTT | CASGLAQHSNQPQHF
TRBJ1-2 | TRBV5-1 | . | . | 14 | TGCGCCAGCAGCTTGGATCCGGGGTCGAATGGCTACACCTTC | CASSLDPGSNGYTF
TRBJ2-1 | TRBV11-2 | . | TRBD1 | 15 | TGTGCCAGCAGCCTCGGGACAGCGCTTAACAATGAGCAGTTCTTC | CASSLGTALNNEQFF
TRBJ2-7 | TRBV28 | once | . | 11 | TGTGCCAGCGGCCCCTGGAACGAGCAGTACTTC | CASGPWNEQYF
TRBJ2-1 | TRBV19 | . | . | 13 | TGTGCCAGTAGTATAGCACCCTACAATGAGCAGTTCTTC | CASSIAPYNEQFF
TRBJ2-6 | TRBV30 | . | . | 18 | TGTGCCTGGAGTGTACGTGGGGTTCCGCGCTCTGGGGCCAACGTCCTGACTTTC | CAWSVRGVPRSGANVLTF
TRBJ1-4 | TRBV6-5 | . | . | 15 | TGTGCCAGCAGTTCCACGTGGATTGCTAATGAAAAACTGTTTTTT | CASSSTWIANEKLFF